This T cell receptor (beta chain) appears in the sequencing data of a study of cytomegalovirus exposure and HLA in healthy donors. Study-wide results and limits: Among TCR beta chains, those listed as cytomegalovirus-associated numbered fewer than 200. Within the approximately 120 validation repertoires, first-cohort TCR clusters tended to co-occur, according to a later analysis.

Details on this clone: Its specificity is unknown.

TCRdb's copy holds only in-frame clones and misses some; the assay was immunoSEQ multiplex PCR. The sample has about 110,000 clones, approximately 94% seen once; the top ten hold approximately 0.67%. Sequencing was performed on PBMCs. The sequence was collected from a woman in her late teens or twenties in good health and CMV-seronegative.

This CDR3 is CASSTRVGEQYF. For the CDR3, the DNA is TGTGCCAGTAGTACGAGAGTCGGCGAGCAGTACTTC. The chain is built from TRBV19 and TRBJ2-7; D uncertain. V was cut by 4 bases and J by 6 bases, with 10 bases left in between. Germline V gene sequence: CDR1 LNHDA, CDR2 SQIVND (reference sequence). The CDR3 spans 12 residues.